This TCR beta chain was found in a study of T cell responses to AZD1222 COVID-19 vaccine. Turning to the study itself: Analyses pooled second doses at about 4 or about 12 weeks.

Libraries were prepared by immunoSEQ multiplex PCR; TCRdb keeps only in-frame clonotypes and omits some of them. This table holds over 100,000 clones, more than 85% found once. Study results and limitations: The study found vaccine-associated CD4 TCRs spanning spike, dominant at 160-218 and 743-854. Samples come after the peak T cell response, not at day 14. Nearly half of the spike-specific TCRs reportedly recognize variant regions that carry no mutations.

Turning to this clone: Its specificity is unknown.

The CDR3 spans 16 residues. Germline V gives CDR1 LNHNV, CDR2 YYDKDF (reference sequence). The V and J ends lost 0 bases and 4 bases respectively, with 12 bases between them. The source is an adult in good health. The rearrangement links TRBV15 to TRBJ2-2; tentative D call: TRBD1 (6 bases). This specimen consisted of peripheral blood, obtained on day 0 of AZD1222 vaccination. As DNA, the CDR3 is TGTGCCACCAGCAGAGATCGGCAGGGGCGCACCGGGGAGCTGTTTTTT. Translating gives CATSRDRQGRTGELFF. Based on the CDR3 plus reference TRBV15 and TRBJ2-2, the full variable domain is DAMVIQNPRYQVTQFGKPVTLSCSQTLNHNVMYWYQQKSSQAPKLLFHYYDKDFNNEADTPDNFQSRRPNTSFCFLDIRSPGLGDTAMYLCATSRDRQGRTGELFFGEGSRLTVL.